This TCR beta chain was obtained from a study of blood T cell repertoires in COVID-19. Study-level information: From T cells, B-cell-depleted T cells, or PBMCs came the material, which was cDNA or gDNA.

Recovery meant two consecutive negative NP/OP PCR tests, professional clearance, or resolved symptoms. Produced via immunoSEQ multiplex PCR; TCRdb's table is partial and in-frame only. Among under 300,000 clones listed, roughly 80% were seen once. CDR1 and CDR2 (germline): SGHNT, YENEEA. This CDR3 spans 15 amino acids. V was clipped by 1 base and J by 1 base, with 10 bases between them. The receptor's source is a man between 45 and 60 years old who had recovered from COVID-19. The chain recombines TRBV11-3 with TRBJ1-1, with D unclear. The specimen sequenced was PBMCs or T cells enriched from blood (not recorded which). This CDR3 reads CASSLGWGENTEAFF. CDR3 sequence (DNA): TGTGCCAGCAGCTTAGGATGGGGAGAGAACACTGAAGCTTTCTTT.